The 21 T cell receptor beta chains below come from one sample, sequenced in a study of cytotoxic CD8 clonotypes in ibrutinib-treated CLL. This table comes from immunoSEQ multiplex PCR, and its TCRdb copy is limited to in-frame clones, with some not included. The sample consists of more than 25,000 clones, around 76% of them appearing once. The source material was PBMCs, sampled after 36 months of ibrutinib treatment. The receptors here all came from a human donor with chronic lymphocytic leukemia.

V is TRBV11-2 and J is TRBJ2-3; 7 bases match TRBD1. The CDR3 loop spans 16 amino acids. Trimming removed 7 bases from V and 1 base from J; junction bases left unmatched: 11. The germline CDR1 and CDR2 sequences are SGHAT and FQNNGV. CDR3 residues: CASNPWRDRGTDTQYF. CDR3 DNA sequence: TGTGCCAGCAACCCTTGGAGAGACAGGGGCACAGATACGCAGTATTTT.

This clone showed up just a few times. J is TRBJ1-5 and V is TRBV19; 8 nucleotides align to TRBD1. The CDR3 consists of 20 residues. V trimming: 4 bases; J trimming: 2 bases; junction bases outside the gene matches: 19. CDR1 is LNHDA and CDR2 is SQIVND in the germline V gene (reference sequence). The CDR3 is CASSTPTQGVGAIGNQPQHF. CDR3 coding DNA: TGTGCCAGTAGTACCCCCACACAGGGGGTCGGGGCTATAGGCAATCAGCCCCAGCATTTT.

The chain links TRBV5-1 to TRBJ2-7, with 7 bases fitting TRBD1. The CDR3 is 14 residues long. Germline-derived CDR1 and CDR2 are SGHRS and YFSETQ. V was clipped by 1 base and J by 0 bases; unmatched bases: 1. CDR3 region: CASSLRDSSYEQYF. CDR3 nucleotide sequence: TGCGCCAGCAGCTTGAGGGACAGCTCCTACGAGCAGTACTTC.

This clone was seen only once. The chain uses TRBV10-3 and TRBJ1-5; D gene unclear. V gave up 8 bases and J gave up 1 base, with 3 bases separating them. The CDR3 has 11 residues. CDR1 is ENHRY, CDR2 SYGVKD, per germline. CDR3 region: CAIGSNQPQHF. Here the CDR3 DNA reads TGTGCCATCGGGAGCAATCAGCCCCAGCATTTT.

V is TRBV5-4 and J is TRBJ2-3; D is unclear. With 4 bases removed from V and 12 bases from J, the gap between germline ends came to 18 bases. The germline gives CDR1 SGHNT, CDR2 YYREEE (reference sequence). The CDR3 spans 13 residues. Written as DNA, the CDR3 is TGTGCCAGCAGCGGGATCTCTACTATACCCCAGTATTTT. The encoded protein is CASSGISTIPQYF.

This chain uses TRBV5-5 with TRBJ1-3; no definite D call. CDR1 is SGHKS, CDR2 YYEKEE, per germline (reference sequence). This CDR3 has 14 amino acids. With 6 bases removed from V and 2 bases from J, the gap between germline ends came to 12 bases. CDR3 region: CASNPREAGNTIYF. The CDR3 nucleotides read TGTGCCAGCAACCCAAGGGAGGCTGGAAACACCATATATTTT.

This clone qualifies as medium-sized (0.01 to 0.1%). This chain links TRBV6-5 with TRBJ2-2; D ambiguous. The CDR3 is made up of 14 amino acids. V lost 4 bases, J lost 7 bases, and 13 bases lay in between. The germline CDR1 and CDR2 sequences are MNHEY and SVGAGI. The DNA of the CDR3 is TGTGCCAGCAGTTCATCTGTTGGCGGCGGGGAGCTGTTTTTT. Residues: CASSSSVGGGELFF.

The chain couples TRBV5-1 to TRBJ1-1; the match to TRBD1 covers 12 bases. The CDR3 runs 16 residues. With V trimmed by 1 base and J by 5 bases, 6 bases remained unmatched. The V gene's germline CDR1 is SGHRS and CDR2 YFSETQ. The CDR3, as DNA: TGCGCCAGCAGCTTGTGGGGACAGGGGGCGGAAACTGAAGCTTTCTTT. It encodes CASSLWGQGAETEAFF.

The V gene is TRBV12-5, the J gene TRBJ2-1; 8 bases map to TRBD2. V shed 2 bases, J shed 6 bases, and the junction held 9 bases outside the gene matches. CDR3 length: 16 amino acids. Germline-derived CDR1 and CDR2 are LGHNT and FRNRAP. The CDR3 nucleotides are TGTGCTAGTGGTTTGTTGTACCAGCGGGGGCGCAATGAGCAGTTCTTC. Its protein product is CASGLLYQRGRNEQFF.

The chain is built from TRBV27 and TRBJ2-1; D possibly corresponds to TRBD2 (7 bases). The CDR3 consists of 13 residues. Germline CDR1 and CDR2: MNHEY and SMNVEV (reference sequence). V was trimmed by 6 bases and J by 10 bases, leaving 16 bases between them. The CDR3 sequence is CASRFGGAWEQFF. As DNA, the CDR3 is TGTGCCAGCAGGTTTGGGGGGGCATGGGAGCAGTTCTTC.

The chain employs TRBV6-1 and TRBJ2-1, with D possibly matching TRBD2 (6 bases). V lost 6 bases and J 1 base, leaving 13 bases between the germline ends. The CDR3 spans 15 residues. From germline, CDR1 is MNHNS and CDR2 SASEGT. As DNA, the CDR3 is TGTGCCAGCAGGAAGGAGCGGGTATCCTACAATGAGCAGTTCTTC. This encodes CASRKERVSYNEQFF.

The rearrangement links TRBV2 to TRBJ2-7, with D tentatively TRBD2 (6 bases). V shed 8 bases and J shed 3 bases, with 17 bases lying between them. Germline V gene sequence: CDR1 SNHLY, CDR2 FYNNEI. The CDR3 extends over 14 amino acids. The CDR3 sequence: CASGRGRLIYEQYF. As DNA, the CDR3 is TGTGCCAGCGGGCGGGGAAGGTTGATCTACGAGCAGTACTTC.

The J gene is TRBJ2-7, the V gene TRBV27, with D tentatively TRBD2 (6 bases). The V end lost 4 bases, the J end lost 0 bases, and 16 bases lay between the germline ends. Germline V CDR1 and CDR2: MNHEY, SMNVEV (reference sequence). The CDR3 is 16 amino acids. The DNA for the CDR3 is TGTGCCAGCAGTTCCAACAGAAGGGGAGGCTCCTACGAGCAGTACTTC. Protein sequence: CASSSNRRGGSYEQYF.

The chain is built from TRBV6-1 and TRBJ1-2, with 8 bases matching TRBD1. CDR1 and CDR2 (germline): MNHNS, SASEGT. V gave up 6 bases and J gave up 5 bases; unmatched junction bases: 5. The CDR3 has 13 residues. This CDR3 is CASRAGQGYGYTF. In DNA, the CDR3 is TGTGCCAGCAGAGCCGGACAGGGTTATGGCTACACCTTC.

The chain carries TRBV4-1 and TRBJ1-2; the D is unclear. V lost 0 bases and J lost 2, with 10 bases in between. Germline-derived CDR1 and CDR2 are MGHRA and YSYEKL. The CDR3 is 15 amino acids. The DNA for the CDR3 is TGCGCCAGCAGCCAAGATCTACGACTAAACTATGGCTACACCTTC. The encoded protein is CASSQDLRLNYGYTF.

The J gene is TRBJ1-5, the V gene TRBV11-2; D is unclear. Trimming removed 0 bases at V and 4 bases at J, with 7 bases between. This CDR3 comprises 14 residues. Germline V gives CDR1 SGHAT, CDR2 FQNNGV. CDR3 protein: CASSLDHVNQPQHF. The CDR3 DNA reads as TGTGCCAGCAGCTTAGATCATGTAAATCAGCCCCAGCATTTT.

The rearrangement joins TRBV5-1 to TRBJ2-2, with D uncertain. The germline V gene encodes CDR1 SGHRS and CDR2 YFSETQ. The CDR3 runs to 14 residues. Trimming pared 0 bases from V and 0 bases from J, leaving 3 bases between. CDR3 nucleotides: TGCGCCAGCAGCTTGGTGTCGAACACCGGGGAGCTGTTTTTT. Translated: CASSLVSNTGELFF.

This clone was seen only once. V gene TRBV29-1 combines with J gene TRBJ1-2, with 7 bases identical to TRBD1. The length of the CDR3 is 11 residues. Trimming took 7 bases from V and 8 from J; bases not matched to a gene: 7. From germline, CDR1 is SQVTM and CDR2 ANQGSEA. As DNA, the CDR3 is TGCAGCGAGGGGACAGTAGGCGGCTACACCTTC. This translates into CSEGTVGGYTF.

The chain has TRBV19 and TRBJ1-4; no reliable D call. Deletions cut 5 bases from V and 7 bases from J, with 8 bases between. Germline values: CDR1 LNHDA, CDR2 SQIVND (reference sequence). The CDR3 spans 12 residues. The CDR3 coding sequence is TGTGCCAGTAGTCGCACGCGTGAAAAACTGTTTTTT. It encodes CASSRTREKLFF.

The chain couples TRBV13 to TRBJ2-5; D is unresolved. Trimming shortened V by 0 bases and J by 3 bases, and 2 bases separated the two germline ends. CDR1 and CDR2 from the germline V gene are PRHDT and FYEKMQ (reference sequence). The CDR3 has 12 residues. The CDR3: CASSLGEETQYF. The CDR3 DNA follows: TGTGCCAGCAGCTTAGGCGAAGAGACCCAGTACTTC.

The chain combines TRBV6-5 with TRBJ1-1; no reliable D call. CDR1 is MNHEY and CDR2 is SVGAGI in the germline V gene. The CDR3 sequence is 12 residues long. V dropped 5 bases and J dropped 0 bases, with 4 bases sitting between them. The chain's CDR3 is CASSGVNTEAFF. In DNA form, the CDR3 reads TGTGCCAGCAGTGGGGTGAACACTGAAGCTTTCTTT.